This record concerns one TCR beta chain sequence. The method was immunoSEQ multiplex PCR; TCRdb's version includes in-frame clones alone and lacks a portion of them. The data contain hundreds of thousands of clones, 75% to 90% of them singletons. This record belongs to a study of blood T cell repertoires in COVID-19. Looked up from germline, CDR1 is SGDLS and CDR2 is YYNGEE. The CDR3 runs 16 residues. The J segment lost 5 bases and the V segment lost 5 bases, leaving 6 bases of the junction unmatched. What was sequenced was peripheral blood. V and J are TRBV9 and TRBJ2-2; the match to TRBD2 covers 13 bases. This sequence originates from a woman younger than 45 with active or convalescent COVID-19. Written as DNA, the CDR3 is TGTGCCAGCAGTGATCGGACTAGCGGGGGTACCGGGGAGCTGTTTTTT. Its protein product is CASSDRTSGGTGELFF.